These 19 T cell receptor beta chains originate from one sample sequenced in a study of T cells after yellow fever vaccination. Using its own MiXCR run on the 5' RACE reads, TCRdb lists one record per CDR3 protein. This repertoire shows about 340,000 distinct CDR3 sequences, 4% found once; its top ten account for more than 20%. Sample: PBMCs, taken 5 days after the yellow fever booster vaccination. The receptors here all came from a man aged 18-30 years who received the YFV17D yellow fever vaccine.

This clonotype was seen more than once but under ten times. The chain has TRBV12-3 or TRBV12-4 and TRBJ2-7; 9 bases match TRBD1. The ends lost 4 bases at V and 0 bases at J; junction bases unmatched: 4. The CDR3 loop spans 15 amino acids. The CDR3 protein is CASSSGTGPSYEQYF. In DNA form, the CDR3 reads TGTGCCAGCAGTTCAGGGACAGGGCCCTCCTACGAGCAGTACTTC.

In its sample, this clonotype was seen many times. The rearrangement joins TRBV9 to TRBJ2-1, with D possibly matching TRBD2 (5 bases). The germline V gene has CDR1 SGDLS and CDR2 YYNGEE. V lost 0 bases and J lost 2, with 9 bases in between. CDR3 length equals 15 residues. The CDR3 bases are TGTGCCAGCAGCGTAGGGGAGCGAACCTACAATGAGCAGTTCTTC. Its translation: CASSVGERTYNEQFF.

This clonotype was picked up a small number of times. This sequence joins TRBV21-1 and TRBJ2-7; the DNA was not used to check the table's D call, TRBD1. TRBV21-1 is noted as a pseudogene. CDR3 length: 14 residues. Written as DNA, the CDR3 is TGTGCCAGCAAACGGGGACAGGGGGCCTACGAGCAGTACGTC. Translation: CASKRGQGAYEQYV.

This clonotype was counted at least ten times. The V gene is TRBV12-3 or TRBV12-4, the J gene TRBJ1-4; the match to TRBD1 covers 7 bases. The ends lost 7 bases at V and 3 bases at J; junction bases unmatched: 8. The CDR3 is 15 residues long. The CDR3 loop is CASKIQGRANEKLFF. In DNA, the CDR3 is TGTGCCAGCAAGATACAGGGGAGGGCTAATGAAAAACTGTTTTTT.

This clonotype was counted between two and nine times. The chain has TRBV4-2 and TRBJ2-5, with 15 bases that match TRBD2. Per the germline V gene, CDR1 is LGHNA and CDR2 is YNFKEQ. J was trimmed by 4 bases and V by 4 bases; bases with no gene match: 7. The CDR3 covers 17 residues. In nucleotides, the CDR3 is TGTGCCAGCAGCCCCCGGACTAGCGGGGGGGCCGGAGAGACCCAGTACTTC. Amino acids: CASSPRTSGGAGETQYF.

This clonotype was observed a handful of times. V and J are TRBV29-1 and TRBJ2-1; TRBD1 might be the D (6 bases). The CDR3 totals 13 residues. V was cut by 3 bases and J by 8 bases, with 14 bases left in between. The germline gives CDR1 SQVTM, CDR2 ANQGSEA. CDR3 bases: TGCAGCGTTGACGTCATGGGGGCCGATGAGCAGTTCTTC. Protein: CSVDVMGADEQFF.

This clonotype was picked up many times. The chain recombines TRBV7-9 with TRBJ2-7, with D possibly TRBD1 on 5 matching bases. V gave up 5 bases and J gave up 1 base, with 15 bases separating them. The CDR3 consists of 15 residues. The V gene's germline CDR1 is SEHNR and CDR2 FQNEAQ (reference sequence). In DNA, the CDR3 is TGTGCCAGCAGCACTACAGGTTTGACTTCCTACGAGCAGTACTTC. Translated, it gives CASSTTGLTSYEQYF.

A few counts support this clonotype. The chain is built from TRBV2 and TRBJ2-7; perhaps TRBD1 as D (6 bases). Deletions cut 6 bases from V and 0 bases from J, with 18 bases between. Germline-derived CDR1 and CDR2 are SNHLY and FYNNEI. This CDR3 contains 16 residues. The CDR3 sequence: CASSPDMGASSYEQYF. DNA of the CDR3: TGTGCCAGCAGCCCCGACATGGGGGCGAGCTCCTACGAGCAGTACTTC.

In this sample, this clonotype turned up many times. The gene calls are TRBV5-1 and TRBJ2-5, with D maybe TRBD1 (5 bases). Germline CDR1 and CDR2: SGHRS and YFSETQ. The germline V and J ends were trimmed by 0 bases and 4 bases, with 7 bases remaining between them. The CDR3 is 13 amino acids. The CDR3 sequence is CASSLEGPETQYF. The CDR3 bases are TGCGCCAGCAGCTTGGAGGGGCCAGAGACCCAGTACTTC.

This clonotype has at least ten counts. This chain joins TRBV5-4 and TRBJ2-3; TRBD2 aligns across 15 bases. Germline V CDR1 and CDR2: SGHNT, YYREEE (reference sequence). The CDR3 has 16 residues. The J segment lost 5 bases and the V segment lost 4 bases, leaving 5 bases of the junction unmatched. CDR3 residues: CASSRTSGGAGDTQYF. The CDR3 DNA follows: TGTGCCAGCAGCCGGACTAGCGGGGGGGCGGGAGATACGCAGTATTTT. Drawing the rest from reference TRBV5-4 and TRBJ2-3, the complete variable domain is ETGVTQSPTHLIKTRGQQVTLRCSSQSGHNTVSWYQQALGQGPQFIFQYYREEENGRGNFPPRFSGLQFPNYSSELNVNALELDDSALYLCASSRTSGGAGDTQYFGPGTRLTVL.

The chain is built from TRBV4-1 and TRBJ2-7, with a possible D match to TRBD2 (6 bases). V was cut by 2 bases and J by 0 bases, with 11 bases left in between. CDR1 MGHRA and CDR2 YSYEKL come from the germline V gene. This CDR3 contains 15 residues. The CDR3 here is CASSQTLGGSYEQYV. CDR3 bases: TGCGCCAGCAGCCAAACATTGGGGGGCTCCTACGAGCAGTACGTC.

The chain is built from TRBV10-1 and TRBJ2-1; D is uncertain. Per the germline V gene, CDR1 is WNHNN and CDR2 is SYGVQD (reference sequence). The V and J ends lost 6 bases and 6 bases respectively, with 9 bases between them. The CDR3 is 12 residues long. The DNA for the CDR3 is TGCGCCAGCAGCCTCGCCTCCAATGAGCAGTTCTTC. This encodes CASSLASNEQFF.

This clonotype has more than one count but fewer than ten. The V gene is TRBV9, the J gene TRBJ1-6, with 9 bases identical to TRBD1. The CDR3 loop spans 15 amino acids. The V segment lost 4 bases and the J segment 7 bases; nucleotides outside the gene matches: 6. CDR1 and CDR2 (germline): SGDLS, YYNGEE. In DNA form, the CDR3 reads TGTGCCAGCAGCTTCCGGGACAGGGAGAATTCACCCCTCCACTTT. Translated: CASSFRDRENSPLHF.

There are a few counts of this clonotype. CDR3: CASATSGGVETQYF. CDR3 bases: TGTGCCAGCGCGACTAGCGGGGGGGTGGAGACCCAGTACTTC. This chain connects TRBV4-2 to TRBJ2-5, with TRBD2 matching over 14 bases. The length of the CDR3 is 14 residues. The germline CDR1 and CDR2 sequences are LGHNA and YNFKEQ. The V and J ends lost 8 bases and 5 bases, in that order; junction bases with no gene match: 4.

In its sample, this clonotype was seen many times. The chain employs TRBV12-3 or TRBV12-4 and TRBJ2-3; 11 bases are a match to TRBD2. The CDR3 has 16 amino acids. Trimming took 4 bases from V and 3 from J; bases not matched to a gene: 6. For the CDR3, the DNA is TGTGCCAGCAGTTCATACGGGACTAGCGGAACAGATACGCAGTATTTT. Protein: CASSSYGTSGTDTQYF.

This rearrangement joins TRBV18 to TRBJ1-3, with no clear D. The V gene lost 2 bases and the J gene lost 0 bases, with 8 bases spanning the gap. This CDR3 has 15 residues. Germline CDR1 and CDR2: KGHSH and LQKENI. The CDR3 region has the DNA TGTGCCAGCTCACCAGACATGAGCTCTGGAAACACCATATATTTT. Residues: CASSPDMSSGNTIYF. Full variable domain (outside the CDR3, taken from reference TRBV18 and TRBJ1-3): NAGVMQNPRHLVRRRGQEARLRCSPMKGHSHVYWYRQLPEEGLKFMVYLQKENIIDESGMPKERFSAEFPKEGPSILRIQQVVRGDSAAYFCASSPDMSSGNTIYFGEGSWLTVV.

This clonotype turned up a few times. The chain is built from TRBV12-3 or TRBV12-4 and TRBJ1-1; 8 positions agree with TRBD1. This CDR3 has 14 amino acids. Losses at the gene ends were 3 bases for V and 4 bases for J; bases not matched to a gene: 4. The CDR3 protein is CASSLRTGPTEAFF. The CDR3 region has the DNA TGTGCCAGCAGTTTGAGGACAGGGCCCACTGAAGCTTTCTTT.

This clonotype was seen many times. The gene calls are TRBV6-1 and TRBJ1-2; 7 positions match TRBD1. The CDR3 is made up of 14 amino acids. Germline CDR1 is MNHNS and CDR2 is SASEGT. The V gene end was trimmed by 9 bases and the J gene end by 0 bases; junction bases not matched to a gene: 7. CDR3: CASETGWANYGYTF. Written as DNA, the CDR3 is TGTGCCAGTGAGACAGGGTGGGCTAACTATGGCTACACCTTC.

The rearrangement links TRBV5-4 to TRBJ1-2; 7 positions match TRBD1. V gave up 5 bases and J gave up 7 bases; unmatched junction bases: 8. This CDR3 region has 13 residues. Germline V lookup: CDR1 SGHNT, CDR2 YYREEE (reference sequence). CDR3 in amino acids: CASRTDRVLGYTF. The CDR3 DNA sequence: TGTGCCAGCAGAACCGACAGGGTGCTTGGCTACACCTTC.